These 23 T cell receptor beta chains were all obtained from the same sample, sequenced in a study of response to subunit inactivated influenza vaccine. MiXCR, applied by TCRdb to the RT-PCR reads, yields one record per CDR3 protein. Of a few hundred thousand distinct CDR3 sequences listed, approximately 10% are singletons. These sequences were also reported in another study, on T cells expressing NK-cell markers. Turning to that study: What made the TCR beta cDNA was 5'RACE template switching with UMIs.

This sample comprised PBMCs from blood, obtained on the day of vaccination. The receptors shown here come from a middle-aged man who received an inactivated influenza vaccine.

V is TRBV29-1 and J is TRBJ2-7; 9 positions agree with TRBD2. Trimming took 6 bases from V and 6 from J; bases not matched to a gene: 6. CDR3 length: 12 amino acids. Germline V CDR1 and CDR2: SQVTM, ANQGSEA. The CDR3 here is CSVTGTSSEQYF. For the CDR3, the DNA is TGCAGCGTAACCGGGACTAGCTCCGAGCAGTACTTC.

As regards this clonotype: This may be a read error: a much more frequent sequence differs by one nucleotide. This chain connects TRBV5-1 to TRBJ2-1, with D perhaps matching TRBD1 (5 bases). Trimming removed 2 bases at V and 7 bases at J, with 19 bases between. This CDR3 comprises 16 residues. Per the germline V gene, CDR1 is SGHRS and CDR2 is YFSETQ. In DNA form, the CDR3 reads TGCGCCAGCAGCTTTGGCTCGGCAGGGAAATCGAATGAGCAGTTCTTC. It translates to CASSFGSAGKSNEQFF.

This clonotype was seen a few times. The chain uses TRBV7-2 and TRBJ2-5, with D maybe TRBD1 (5 bases). The CDR3 contains 16 residues. Germline V gene data show CDR1 as SGHTA and CDR2 as FQGNSA. Trimming removed 5 bases at V and 3 bases at J, with 19 bases between. CDR3: CASSPLSDISKETQYF. CDR3 nucleotide sequence: TGTGCCAGCAGCCCTTTGTCGGACATAAGTAAAGAGACCCAGTACTTC.

This clonotype showed up many times. V usage is TRBV5-1 and J usage is TRBJ1-2; D not resolved. The CDR3 has 11 residues. V lost 3 bases, J lost 8 bases, and 8 bases lay in between. CDR1 is SGHRS and CDR2 is YFSETQ in the germline V gene. Here the CDR3 DNA reads TGCGCCAGCAGCTCTGGCCAAGGCTACACCTTC. It translates to CASSSGQGYTF.

The chain carries TRBV20-1 and TRBJ2-1; 7 bases agree with TRBD2. V dropped 0 bases and J dropped 5; count of bases not matched to a gene: 10. CDR3 length: 16 amino acids. The germline CDR1 and CDR2 sequences are DFQATT and SNEGSKA (reference sequence). In nucleotides, the CDR3 is TGCAGTGCTAGAGATTACCTAGCGGTGAAGGACAATGAGCAGTTCTTC. Translated, it gives CSARDYLAVKDNEQFF.

This chain joins TRBV6-2 or TRBV6-3 and TRBJ1-6, with D possibly being TRBD1 (5 bases). The germline CDR1 and CDR2 sequences are MNHEY and SVGEGT. V was clipped by 8 bases and J by 2 bases, with 13 bases between them. The CDR3 covers 15 residues. CDR3 coding DNA: TGTGCCAGCGGCACCAGGGCCGCCTATAATTCACCCCTCCACTTT. This sequence encodes CASGTRAAYNSPLHF.

This clonotype has a handful of counts. This chain links TRBV28 with TRBJ1-5; 7 bases align to TRBD1. This CDR3 has 16 amino acids. With V trimmed by 3 bases and J by 4 bases, 9 bases remained unmatched. Germline V CDR1 and CDR2: MDHEN, SYDVKM. CDR3 nucleotides: TGTGCCAGCAGTTTTCGCGACAGGGTGTGGAATCAGCCCCAGCATTTT. Translated, it gives CASSFRDRVWNQPQHF.

The table lists this clonotype with many counts. The chain carries TRBV2 and TRBJ2-5, with a weak D call TRBD2 (5 bases). V lost 3 bases to trimming and J lost 7 bases, with 12 bases between them. The CDR3 runs to 13 residues. Germline CDR1 is SNHLY and CDR2 is FYNNEI. The CDR3 coding sequence is TGTGCCAGCAGTGAGACGGGGTCCGGGACCCAGTACTTC. This encodes CASSETGSGTQYF.

On this clonotype itself: Possible read error: a much larger clone is one base away. The chain has TRBV5-1 and TRBJ2-7; 7 bases line up with TRBD2. CDR1 SGHRS and CDR2 YFSETQ come from the germline V gene. The CDR3 is 15 amino acids. The CDR3 sequence is CARSFGTTSSYEQYF. The CDR3 region has the DNA TGCGCCAGAAGCTTCGGGACTACCAGCTCCTACGAGCAGTACTTC.

This clonotype was recorded many times. In nucleotides, the CDR3 is TGTGCCAGCAGTATGTCACAGGGGGGGCAAGAGACCCAGTACTTC. Its translation is CASSMSQGGQETQYF. This chain links TRBV12-3 or TRBV12-4 with TRBJ2-5; the D gene is possibly TRBD1 (8 bases). The V and J ends lost 5 bases and 2 bases respectively, with 15 bases between them. The CDR3 has 15 amino acids.

The genes are TRBV20-1 and TRBJ1-2; D gene unclear. This CDR3 region has 13 residues. CDR1 and CDR2 (germline): DFQATT, SNEGSKA (reference sequence). V was trimmed by 0 bases and J by 8 bases, leaving 13 bases between them. CDR3 nucleotides: TGCAGTGCTAGAGATCCCCGGTTAGTCGGCTACACCTTC. Protein sequence: CSARDPRLVGYTF.

The chain has TRBV18 and TRBJ2-1; 8 bases fit TRBD1. The germline V gene encodes CDR1 KGHSH and CDR2 LQKENI. CDR3 length: 15 amino acids. Unmatched junction bases numbered 10, after V lost 6 bases and J lost 6 bases. CDR3 coding DNA: TGTGCCAGCTCCGTTGACAGGGGTTCGTTCAATGAGCAGTTCTTC. This gives the protein CASSVDRGSFNEQFF.

The chain links TRBV5-1 to TRBJ2-1; D remains unclear. V lost 4 bases and J lost 6, with 11 bases in between. CDR3 length: 13 residues. Germline loops: CDR1 SGHRS, CDR2 YFSETQ. CDR3 sequence: CASSGRVGNEQFF. In DNA, the CDR3 is TGCGCCAGCAGCGGACGGGTTGGCAATGAGCAGTTCTTC.

This clonotype has only a few counts. This chain joins TRBV4-3 and TRBJ2-1; D remains unclear. Germline CDR1 is LGHNA and CDR2 is YSLEER. This CDR3 region has 16 residues. V lost 0 bases, J lost 8 bases, and 17 bases lay in between. The CDR3 loop is CASSQDPSEFLDEQFF. The DNA of the CDR3 is TGCGCCAGCAGCCAAGATCCGTCCGAGTTTCTGGATGAGCAGTTCTTC.

This sequence joins TRBV15 and TRBJ1-2; D gene unclear. Germline V lookup: CDR1 LNHNV, CDR2 YYDKDF (reference sequence). V dropped 0 bases and J dropped 7 bases, with 12 bases sitting between them. The CDR3 is 14 residues long. The CDR3 coding sequence is TGTGCCACCAGCAGAGATTCAGGATCGGGTGGCTACACCTTC. It specifies CATSRDSGSGGYTF.

This chain connects TRBV9 to TRBJ2-3; 11 nucleotides agree with TRBD2. The V gene end was trimmed by 0 bases and the J gene end by 4 bases; junction bases not matched to a gene: 1. Germline V lookup: CDR1 SGDLS, CDR2 YYNGEE. The CDR3 totals 15 residues. The CDR3 protein is CASSVELAGADTQYF. As DNA, the CDR3 is TGTGCCAGCAGCGTAGAACTAGCGGGGGCAGATACGCAGTATTTT.

At least ten counts were recorded for this clonotype. This rearrangement joins TRBV7-9 to TRBJ2-3, with 9 nucleotides matching TRBD1. The germline gives CDR1 SEHNR, CDR2 FQNEAQ (reference sequence). Trimming removed 4 bases from V and 2 bases from J; junction bases left unmatched: 4. This CDR3 comprises 15 residues. The CDR3 coding sequence is TGTGCCAGCAGCTACGGACAGGGGAACACAGATACGCAGTATTTT. This codes for CASSYGQGNTDTQYF.

The gene calls are TRBV20-1 and TRBJ2-3; tentatively, D is TRBD1 (5 bases). Germline-derived CDR1 and CDR2 are DFQATT and SNEGSKA (reference sequence). This CDR3 region has 16 residues. The V gene lost 3 bases and the J gene lost 3 bases, with 19 bases spanning the gap. CDR3 region: CSASRPPGLATDTQYF. In DNA form, the CDR3 reads TGCAGTGCTAGTCGCCCCCCAGGGCTGGCTACAGATACGCAGTATTTT.

The chain couples TRBV27 to TRBJ2-7; possible D gene TRBD1, 6 bases. The V and J ends lost 3 bases and 2 bases respectively, with 14 bases between them. CDR3 length equals 15 residues. Germline CDR1 and CDR2: MNHEY and SMNVEV (reference sequence). In DNA, the CDR3 is TGTGCCAGCAGTTTCCAGACAGGCTTCGCCTACGAGCAGTACTTC. Protein sequence: CASSFQTGFAYEQYF.

A few counts support this clonotype. The CDR3: CSVEAGGSNQPQHF. The CDR3 nucleotides are TGCAGCGTTGAGGCGGGAGGGAGCAATCAGCCCCAGCATTTT. The chain joins TRBV29-1 to TRBJ1-5; D uncertain. This CDR3 is built from 14 residues. CDR1 SQVTM and CDR2 ANQGSEA come from the germline V gene. Trimming took 3 bases from V and 1 from J, leaving 10 bases between them. Full variable domain (rest looked up from reference TRBV29-1 and TRBJ1-5): SAVISQKPSRDICQRGTSLTIQCQVDSQVTMMFWYRQQPGQSLTLIATANQGSEATYESGFVIDKFPISRPNLTFSTLTVSNMSPEDSSIYLCSVEAGGSNQPQHFGDGTRLSIL.

This CDR3 is CASSDHSGAYNEQFF. The CDR3 nucleotides read TGCGCCAGCAGCGATCATAGCGGAGCCTACAATGAGCAGTTCTTC. This sequence joins TRBV5-1 and TRBJ2-1, with a tentative D call TRBD2 (6 bases). The ends were cut back, 4 bases at V and 2 bases at J, with 13 bases in the middle. In germline, CDR1 is SGHRS, CDR2 YFSETQ. The CDR3 is 15 amino acids.

This chain joins TRBV20-1 and TRBJ1-2; maybe TRBD1 (5 bases). The germline gives CDR1 DFQATT, CDR2 SNEGSKA (reference sequence). The CDR3 runs to 10 residues. V gave up 8 bases and J gave up 6 bases, with 10 bases separating them. CDR3 nucleotide sequence: TGCAGTTTCAGGGAAGATGGCTACACCTTC. Protein: CSFREDGYTF.

The chain recombines TRBV12-3 or TRBV12-4 with TRBJ1-1; 7 bases line up with TRBD1. The CDR3 consists of 13 residues. V shed 4 bases and J 8 bases; nucleotides not matched to a gene: 7. CDR3 coding DNA: TGTGCCAGCAGTTCGACAGGGCCATCGGAAGCTTTCTTT. Protein: CASSSTGPSEAFF.